These 2 T cell receptor beta chains were all obtained from the same sample, sequenced in a study of T-cell reconstitution after alpha-beta-depleted transplantation in children. Unique molecular identifiers were used in preparing the TCRbeta library. MiXCR was run by TCRdb on the PCR reads, yielding one entry per CDR3 protein. Of about 360,000 distinct CDR3 sequences listed, approximately 12% are singletons. The material was PBMCs, obtained from the stem cell graft. These TCRs come from a human donor who donated a stem cell graft to a child with Fanconi anemia.

This clonotype was detected many times. V is TRBV3-1 and J is TRBJ1-3; D gene unclear. The germline V and J ends were trimmed by 2 bases and 8 bases, with 7 bases remaining between them. Germline V gene lookup returns CDR1 LGHDT and CDR2 YNNKEL (reference sequence). The CDR3 loop spans 12 amino acids. Here the CDR3 DNA reads TGTGCCAGCAGCCAAACAATGGACACCATATATTTT. Translating gives CASSQTMDTIYF.

This clonotype has only a few counts. The V and J genes are TRBV10-1 and TRBJ2-3; TRBD1 might be the D (5 bases). The CDR3 spans 15 residues. V lost 3 bases and J lost 4, with 14 bases in between. Per germline, CDR1 WNHNN and CDR2 SYGVQD (reference sequence). CDR3 loop: CASSDVRVGADTQYF. The CDR3 DNA is TGCGCCAGCAGTGATGTCAGGGTTGGGGCAGATACGCAGTATTTT.